This TCR beta chain stems from a study of radiation and T cells in renal cell carcinoma. Notes on the study in general: Top 100 clonotypes averaged approximately 54% in irradiated versus 43% in nephrectomy-only tumors.

Note on this clone: The antigen is not known.

Treatment denoted: treatment-naive control, cytoreductive nephrectomy. The patient's renal cell carcinoma had clear cell pathology. The germline gives CDR1 MDHEN, CDR2 SYDVKM. Trimming removed 5 bases from V and 9 bases from J; junction bases left unmatched: 11. This CDR3 spans 15 amino acids. Data came from immunoSEQ multiplex PCR; TCRdb stores just in-frame clones and leaves some out. The data contain 10,000 to 15,000 clones, roughly 65% of them singletons. The specimen comprised tumor tissue, sampled from a patient whose treatment was nephrectomy without radiotherapy. This TCR was sampled from an elderly woman with renal cell carcinoma. The V call is TRBV28, the J call TRBJ2-1, with 9 bases that match TRBD1. The CDR3 DNA reads TGTGCCAGCAGTCCCGGGACAGGGACCCGCGGTGAGCAGTTCTTC. Translation gives CASSPGTGTRGEQFF.